These 31 T cell receptor beta chains originate from one sample sequenced in a study of T cells after yellow fever vaccination. TCRdb independently ran MiXCR on the 5' RACE reads; one entry per CDR3 protein. The sample yields 12,000 to 15,000 distinct CDR3 sequences, less than 7.5% seen once. The material sequenced was PBMCs, either bulk or a sorted T-cell subset (CD4+, CD8+, memory, or dextramer-sorted; not recorded which), taken on the day of the yellow fever booster vaccination. All receptors derive from a man between 18 and 35 years old who received the YFV17D yellow fever vaccine.

This clonotype occurred many times. The chain links TRBV11-2 to TRBJ1-1; the D gene is possibly TRBD1 (6 bases). Germline V lookup: CDR1 SGHAT, CDR2 FQNNGV. V lost 6 bases to trimming and J lost 4 bases, with 15 bases between them. CDR3 size: 14 residues. The CDR3 sequence: CASRTLGRGTEAFF. CDR3 coding DNA: TGTGCCAGCAGGACTTTGGGCAGGGGCACTGAAGCTTTCTTT. The full variable domain, completed using reference TRBV11-2 and TRBJ1-1, is EAGVAQSPRYKIIEKRQSVAFWCNPISGHATLYWYQQILGQGPKLLIQFQNNGVVDDSQLPKDRFSAERLKGVDSTLKIQPAKLEDSAVYLCASRTLGRGTEAFFGQGTRLTVV.

This clonotype was found many times. This rearrangement joins TRBV19 to TRBJ1-5; 9 bases match TRBD1. Trimming removed 5 bases from V and 7 bases from J; junction bases left unmatched: 3. The CDR3 loop spans 13 amino acids. In germline, CDR1 is LNHDA, CDR2 SQIVND (reference sequence). The CDR3, as DNA: TGTGCCAGTAGTGCACAGGGGGCCCAGCCCCAGCATTTT. Its protein product is CASSAQGAQPQHF.

This clonotype was seen a handful of times. The chain joins TRBV24-1 to TRBJ2-2; D ambiguous. CDR1 and CDR2 (germline): KGHDR, SFDVKD. The CDR3 covers 12 residues. The V end was cut by 5 bases, the J end by 6 bases, with 6 bases between. The CDR3 coding sequence is TGTGCCACCAGTGGCCTAGCCGGGGAGCTGTTTTTT. This gives the protein CATSGLAGELFF.

This rearrangement joins TRBV6-5 to TRBJ1-2; tentatively, D is TRBD1 (5 bases). The CDR3 contains 12 residues. Germline-derived CDR1 and CDR2 are MNHEY and SVGAGI. Trimming shortened V by 3 bases and J by 7 bases, and 9 bases separated the two germline ends. CDR3 region: CASSYGGIGYTF. The CDR3 DNA reads as TGTGCCAGCAGTTATGGGGGTATTGGCTACACCTTC.

This clonotype was seen repeatedly, ten times or more. V usage is TRBV18 and J usage is TRBJ1-6; D is perhaps TRBD1 (5 bases). The CDR3 runs 13 residues. Between the trimmed V and J ends, which lost 8 bases and 14 bases, there was a span of 19 bases. CDR1 and CDR2 from the germline V gene are KGHSH and LQKENI. Here the CDR3 DNA reads TGTGCCAGCGCCCCTGAGGGGCAGGGTTCCCTCCACTTT. This sequence encodes CASAPEGQGSLHF.

The table lists this clonotype with many counts. The chain uses TRBV6-6 and TRBJ1-5; D not certain. Germline CDR1 and CDR2: MNHNY and SVGAGI (reference sequence). V lost 7 bases and J lost 0, with 13 bases in between. The CDR3 runs to 15 residues. CDR3 DNA: TGTGCCAGCAAGCAGGAGGTTGTTAGCAATCAGCCCCAGCATTTT. Encoded protein: CASKQEVVSNQPQHF.

In its sample, this clonotype was seen many times. The chain couples TRBV4-1 to TRBJ2-7; D is uncertain. The CDR3 covers 16 residues. Germline V gives CDR1 MGHRA, CDR2 YSYEKL. Trimming took off 1 base at V and 0 bases at J, with 13 bases between the two ends. DNA of the CDR3: TGCGCCAGCAGCCAAGGGGCTTTCAGGAGCTCCTACGAGCAGTACTTC. Amino acids: CASSQGAFRSSYEQYF.

The chain uses TRBV5-1 and TRBJ2-5, with 7 nucleotides matching TRBD1. CDR1 is SGHRS and CDR2 is YFSETQ in the germline V gene. V trimming: 3 bases; J trimming: 10 bases; junction bases outside the gene matches: 6. This CDR3 is 12 amino acids long. The CDR3, as DNA: TGCGCCAGCAGCTCGGACAGGTTGAACCAGTACTTC. Its protein product is CASSSDRLNQYF.

This clonotype is labeled medium-sized. The gene calls are TRBV4-3 and TRBJ2-5; 10 bases match TRBD2. V shed 4 bases, J shed 5 bases, and the junction held 10 bases outside the gene matches. Germline assignment: CDR1 LGHNA and CDR2 YSLEER. This CDR3 comprises 16 residues. The CDR3 nucleotides read TGCGCCAGCAGCCGGTCAACGGCTAGCGGGGGTGAGACCCAGTACTTC. Translated: CASSRSTASGGETQYF.

The table lists this clonotype with many counts. The V gene is TRBV5-5, the J gene TRBJ1-3, with TRBD1 as a possible D gene (6 bases). Germline CDR1 SGHKS, CDR2 YYEKEE (reference sequence). The CDR3 consists of 13 residues. Trimming pared 3 bases from V and 3 bases from J, leaving 7 bases between. The CDR3 spells CASSSTGGNTIYF. In DNA, the CDR3 is TGTGCCAGCAGCTCGACAGGTGGAAACACCATATATTTT.

This clonotype was detected many times. The rearrangement links TRBV5-1 to TRBJ2-2, with D perhaps TRBD2 (5 bases). V lost 0 bases and J lost 4, with 13 bases in between. This CDR3 region has 16 residues. The V gene's germline CDR1 is SGHRS and CDR2 YFSETQ. The CDR3 sequence: CASSLAVDGLTGELFF. CDR3 DNA: TGCGCCAGCAGCTTGGCGGTGGATGGACTCACCGGGGAGCTGTTTTTT.

This clonotype was seen ten or more times. An end of the junction differs from the germline gene, which may be a read error. The rearrangement links TRBV5-1 to TRBJ2-7; D uncertain. This CDR3 is built from 14 residues. Germline V CDR1 and CDR2: SGHRS, YFSETQ. The CDR3 DNA follows: TGCGCCAGCTGCTTCGGTTCCTCCTCCTACGAGCAGTACTTC. Protein: CASCFGSSSYEQYF.

At least ten counts were recorded for this clonotype. V gene TRBV5-4 combines with J gene TRBJ1-2; 7 bases match TRBD1. The CDR3 is made up of 14 amino acids. CDR1 is SGHNT, CDR2 YYREEE, per germline (reference sequence). Trimming cost V 4 bases and J 0 bases; bases outside gene matches: 3. Here the CDR3 DNA reads TGTGCCAGCAGCATGGGACAGACTAACTATGGCTACACCTTC. It yields the protein CASSMGQTNYGYTF.

This clonotype was picked up many times. The rearrangement uses TRBV20-1 and TRBJ2-2; 11 bases align to TRBD2. The CDR3 is made up of 14 amino acids. With 5 bases clipped from V and 5 bases from J, the junction kept 4 bases outside the gene matches. From germline, CDR1 is DFQATT and CDR2 SNEGSKA (reference sequence). CDR3 amino acids: CSAPTSGETGELFF. CDR3 nucleotide sequence: TGCAGTGCTCCGACTAGCGGGGAGACCGGGGAGCTGTTTTTT.

This clonotype has a count of ten or more. The chain carries TRBV7-2 and TRBJ1-1, with D unclear. This CDR3 has 13 residues. Trimming pared 6 bases from V and 1 base from J, leaving 9 bases between. The germline CDR1 and CDR2 sequences are SGHTA and FQGNSA. The CDR3 DNA follows: TGTGCCAGCAGTCTTCAGAAGAACACTGAAGCTTTCTTT. As protein: CASSLQKNTEAFF.

This clonotype was observed many times. The genes are TRBV4-3 and TRBJ2-5; D is uncertain. Germline V gene lookup returns CDR1 LGHNA and CDR2 YSLEER. V shed 8 bases and J shed 2 bases, with 12 bases lying between them. The CDR3 spans 13 residues. The CDR3 sequence: CASSDRAQETQYF. The DNA of the CDR3 is TGCGCCAGCTCGGACCGTGCTCAAGAGACCCAGTACTTC.

By share, this clonotype counts as medium-sized. The chain employs TRBV12-3 or TRBV12-4 and TRBJ2-7, with TRBD1 as a possible D gene (5 bases). V was trimmed by 4 bases and J by 6 bases, leaving 19 bases between them. The CDR3 contains 15 residues. CDR3 amino acids: CASSSDGHPGREQYV. CDR3 bases: TGTGCCAGCAGTTCGGACGGACACCCCGGGCGCGAGCAGTACGTC.

This clonotype showed up many times. V gene TRBV5-6 combines with J gene TRBJ2-7; no definite D call. The germline CDR1 and CDR2 sequences are SGHDT and YYEEEE. The V end lost 5 bases, the J end lost 9 bases, and 27 bases lay between the germline ends. This CDR3 comprises 16 residues. The chain's CDR3 is CASSEDPRWGPRRQYV. CDR3 nucleotide sequence: TGTGCCAGCAGTGAGGATCCGAGGTGGGGTCCTAGGCGGCAGTACGTC.

The sample holds many counts of this clonotype. The rearrangement uses TRBV20-1 and TRBJ2-7, with a weak D call TRBD2 (5 bases). The CDR3 length is 15 residues. Trimming took off 4 bases at V and 4 bases at J, with 20 bases between the two ends. In germline, CDR1 is DFQATT, CDR2 SNEGSKA (reference sequence). The CDR3 bases are TGCAGTGCTAACAAAGAGGGCCTCCGTACGTACGAGCAGTACGTC. Protein: CSANKEGLRTYEQYV.

By sample share, this clonotype is medium-sized. This chain joins TRBV5-6 and TRBJ2-3; D not resolved. Between the trimmed V and J ends, which lost 4 bases and 5 bases, there was a span of 5 bases. The CDR3 runs 11 residues. Germline V gives CDR1 SGHDT, CDR2 YYEEEE. DNA of the CDR3: TGTGCCAGCAGCCGAGGAGATACGCAGTATTTT. This translates into CASSRGDTQYF.

V usage is TRBV18 and J usage is TRBJ1-3, with TRBD1 identical over 10 bases. This CDR3 region has 16 residues. Losses at the gene ends were 4 bases for V and 8 bases for J; bases not matched to a gene: 11. The germline gives CDR1 KGHSH, CDR2 LQKENI. The CDR3 sequence is CASSLTGTGDSDTIYF. The CDR3 region has the DNA TGTGCCAGCTCACTCACCGGGACAGGGGATTCGGACACCATATATTTT.

This clonotype was observed many times. The rearrangement uses TRBV24-1 and TRBJ2-3; either TRBD1 or TRBD2 may supply D (5 bases each). Germline V gene data show CDR1 as KGHDR and CDR2 as SFDVKD. V was clipped by 4 bases and J by 4 bases, with 17 bases between them. The CDR3 extends over 16 amino acids. The CDR3 region has the DNA TGTGCCACCAGTGACGGGACCTCCGGGATCCCAGATACGCAGTATTTT. Amino acids: CATSDGTSGIPDTQYF.

This clonotype has at least ten counts. V and J are TRBV7-3 and TRBJ2-4; the D call may be TRBD1 or TRBD2 (6 bases each). The CDR3 consists of 14 residues. Trimming took off 0 bases at V and 6 bases at J, with 9 bases between the two ends. CDR1 is SGHTA, CDR2 FQGTGA, per germline. CDR3 sequence: CASSLTGGLNIQYF. The DNA of the CDR3 is TGTGCCAGCAGCTTAACCGGGGGCCTAAACATTCAGTACTTC.

This clonotype qualifies as medium-sized. The rearrangement uses TRBV10-3 and TRBJ1-1; D unclear. V was shortened by 6 bases and J by 5 bases, with 13 bases between the two germline ends. The CDR3 runs 13 residues. Looked up from germline, CDR1 is ENHRY and CDR2 is SYGVKD. CDR3 sequence reads: CAIRRGIGTEAFF. The DNA of the CDR3 is TGTGCCATCAGGCGGGGAATTGGTACTGAAGCTTTCTTT.

This clonotype was detected many times. V usage is TRBV10-3 and J usage is TRBJ1-5, with a tentative D call TRBD1 (6 bases). Between the trimmed V and J ends, which lost 4 bases and 7 bases, there was a span of 14 bases. The CDR3 spans 14 residues. CDR1 and CDR2 (germline): ENHRY, SYGVKD. This CDR3 is CAISAGTGGQPQHF. CDR3 DNA: TGTGCCATCAGTGCCGGGACCGGGGGCCAGCCCCAGCATTTT.

This clonotype occurred many times. The chain joins TRBV5-1 to TRBJ1-6; D is undetermined. The CDR3 runs 15 residues. Trimming cost V 2 bases and J 5 bases, with 11 bases left between them. CDR1 SGHRS and CDR2 YFSETQ come from the germline V gene. CDR3 in amino acids: CASSLAYSDNSPLHF. CDR3 in DNA: TGCGCCAGCAGCTTAGCTTACAGTGATAATTCACCCCTCCACTTT.

This clonotype is labeled medium-sized. CDR3 in DNA: TGTGCCAGCAGTTTAACCCTCTCTACCCTCCACTTT. This encodes CASSLTLSTLHF. The gene calls are TRBV28 and TRBJ1-6, with D unclear. CDR3 length equals 12 residues. Trimming left V 2 bases short and J 14 bases short, with 10 bases between. CDR1 and CDR2 from the germline V gene are MDHEN and SYDVKM.

The sample holds many counts of this clonotype. This chain links TRBV29-1 with TRBJ1-1; D remains unclear. CDR3 size: 10 residues. V was shortened by 4 bases and J by 3 bases, with 3 bases between the two germline ends. The germline gives CDR1 SQVTM, CDR2 ANQGSEA. CDR3 in amino acids: CSVGDTEAFF. The CDR3, as DNA: TGCAGCGTTGGTGACACTGAAGCTTTCTTT.

This clonotype rates as medium-sized. The chain couples TRBV25-1 to TRBJ2-7, with D maybe TRBD1 (5 bases). The CDR3 has 14 amino acids. Germline CDR1 MGHDK, CDR2 SYGVNS. Between the trimmed V and J ends, which lost 1 base and 2 bases, there was a span of 9 bases. CDR3 region: CASSEWGRTYEQYF. For the CDR3, the DNA is TGTGCCAGCAGTGAATGGGGCAGGACCTACGAGCAGTACTTC.

This clonotype showed up many times. The V and J genes are TRBV20-1 and TRBJ2-1, with D perhaps matching TRBD2 (7 bases). This CDR3 is 15 amino acids long. Trimming cost V 4 bases and J 9 bases, with 22 bases left between them. Looked up from germline, CDR1 is DFQATT and CDR2 is SNEGSKA (reference sequence). The CDR3 sequence is CSATKTIGGPGEQFF. As DNA, the CDR3 is TGCAGTGCTACCAAGACGATCGGGGGGCCGGGTGAGCAGTTCTTC.

This clonotype was found many times. V is TRBV14 and J is TRBJ2-7; possibly TRBD2 for D (6 bases). The CDR3 loop spans 15 amino acids. V lost 4 bases and J lost 3, with 16 bases in between. Germline V gene lookup returns CDR1 SGHDN and CDR2 FVKESK. The CDR3 DNA reads as TGTGCCAGCAGCCTAGGGACTGCCCCGGGCTACGAGCAGTACGTC. Its translation is CASSLGTAPGYEQYV.